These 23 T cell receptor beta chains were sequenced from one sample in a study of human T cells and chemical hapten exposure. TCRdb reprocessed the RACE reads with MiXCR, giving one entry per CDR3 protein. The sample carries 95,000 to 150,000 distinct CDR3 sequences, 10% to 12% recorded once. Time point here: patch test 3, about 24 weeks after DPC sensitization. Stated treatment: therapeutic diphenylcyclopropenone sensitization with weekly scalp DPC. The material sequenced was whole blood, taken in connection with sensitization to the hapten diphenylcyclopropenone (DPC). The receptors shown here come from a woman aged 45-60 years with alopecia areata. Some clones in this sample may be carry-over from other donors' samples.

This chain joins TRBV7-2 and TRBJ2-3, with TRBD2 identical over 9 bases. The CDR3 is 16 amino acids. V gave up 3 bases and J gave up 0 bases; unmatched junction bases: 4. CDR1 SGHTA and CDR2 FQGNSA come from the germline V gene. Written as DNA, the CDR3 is TGTGCCAGCAGCTTTAGGACTAGCGCAAGCACAGATACGCAGTATTTT. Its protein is CASSFRTSASTDTQYF. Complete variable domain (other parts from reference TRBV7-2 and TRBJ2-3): GAGVSQSPSNKVTEKGKDVELRCDPISGHTALYWYRQSLGQGLEFLIYFQGNSAPDKSGLPSDRFSAERTGGSVSTLTIQRTQQEDSAVYLCASSFRTSASTDTQYFGPGTRLTVL.

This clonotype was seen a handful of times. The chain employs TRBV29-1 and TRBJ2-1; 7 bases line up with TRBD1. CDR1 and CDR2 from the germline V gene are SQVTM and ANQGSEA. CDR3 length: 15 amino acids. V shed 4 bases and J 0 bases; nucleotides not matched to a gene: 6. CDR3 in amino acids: CSVGDSLSSYNEQFF. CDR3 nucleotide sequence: TGCAGCGTTGGGGACAGTTTAAGCTCCTACAATGAGCAGTTCTTC.

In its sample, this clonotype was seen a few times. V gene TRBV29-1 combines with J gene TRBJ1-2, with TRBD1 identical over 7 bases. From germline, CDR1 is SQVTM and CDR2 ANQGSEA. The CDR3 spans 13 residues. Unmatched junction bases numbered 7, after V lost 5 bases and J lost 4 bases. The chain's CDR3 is CSVLPGGAYGYTF. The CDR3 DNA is TGCAGCGTTCTCCCAGGGGGGGCCTATGGCTACACCTTC. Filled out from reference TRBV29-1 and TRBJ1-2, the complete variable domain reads SAVISQKPSRDICQRGTSLTIQCQVDSQVTMMFWYRQQPGQSLTLIATANQGSEATYESGFVIDKFPISRPNLTFSTLTVSNMSPEDSSIYLCSVLPGGAYGYTFGSGTRLTVV.

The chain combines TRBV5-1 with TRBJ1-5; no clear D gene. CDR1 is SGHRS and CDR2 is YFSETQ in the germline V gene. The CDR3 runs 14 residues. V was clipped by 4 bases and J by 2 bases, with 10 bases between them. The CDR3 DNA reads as TGCGCCAGCAGCCCCCCAAAGGGCAATCAGCCCCAGCATTTT. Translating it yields CASSPPKGNQPQHF.

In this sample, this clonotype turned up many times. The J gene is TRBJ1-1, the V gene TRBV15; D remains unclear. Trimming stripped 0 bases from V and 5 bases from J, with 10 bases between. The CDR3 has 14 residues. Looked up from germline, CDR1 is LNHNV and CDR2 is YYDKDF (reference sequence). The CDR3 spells CATSRDPLGTEAFF. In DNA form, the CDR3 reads TGTGCCACCAGCAGAGACCCCCTCGGGACTGAAGCTTTCTTT.

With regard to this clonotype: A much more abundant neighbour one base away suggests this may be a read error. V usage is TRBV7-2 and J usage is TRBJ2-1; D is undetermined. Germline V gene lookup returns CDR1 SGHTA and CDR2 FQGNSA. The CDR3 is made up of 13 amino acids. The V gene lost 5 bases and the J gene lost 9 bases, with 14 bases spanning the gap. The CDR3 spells CASSRPQVGEQFF. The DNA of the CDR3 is TGTGCCAGCAGCCGCCCCCAGGTGGGTGAGCAGTTCTTC.

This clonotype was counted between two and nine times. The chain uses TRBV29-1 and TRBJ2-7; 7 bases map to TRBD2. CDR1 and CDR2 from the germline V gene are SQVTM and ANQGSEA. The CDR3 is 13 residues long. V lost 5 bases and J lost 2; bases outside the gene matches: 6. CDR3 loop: CSVTIAGAYEQYF. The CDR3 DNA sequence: TGCAGCGTTACCATCGCGGGAGCCTACGAGCAGTACTTC.

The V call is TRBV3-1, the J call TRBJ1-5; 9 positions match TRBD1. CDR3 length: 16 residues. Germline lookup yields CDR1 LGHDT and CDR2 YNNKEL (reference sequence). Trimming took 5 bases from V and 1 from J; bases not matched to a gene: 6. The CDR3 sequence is CASSLTGTGSNQPQHF. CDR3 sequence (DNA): TGTGCCAGCAGCTTAACCGGGACAGGGAGCAATCAGCCCCAGCATTTT.

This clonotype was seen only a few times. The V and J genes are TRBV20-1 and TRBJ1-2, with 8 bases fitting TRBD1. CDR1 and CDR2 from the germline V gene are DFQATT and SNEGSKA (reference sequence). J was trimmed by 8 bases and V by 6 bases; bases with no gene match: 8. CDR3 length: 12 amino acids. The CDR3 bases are TGCAGTGCATCCGGGACAGGCAGGGGCTACACCTTC. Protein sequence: CSASGTGRGYTF.

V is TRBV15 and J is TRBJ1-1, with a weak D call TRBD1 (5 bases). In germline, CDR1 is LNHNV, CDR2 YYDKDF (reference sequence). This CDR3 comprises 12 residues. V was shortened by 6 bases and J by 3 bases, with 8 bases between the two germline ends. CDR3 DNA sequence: TGTGCCACCAGAGGGACGGACACTGAAGCTTTCTTT. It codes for CATRGTDTEAFF.

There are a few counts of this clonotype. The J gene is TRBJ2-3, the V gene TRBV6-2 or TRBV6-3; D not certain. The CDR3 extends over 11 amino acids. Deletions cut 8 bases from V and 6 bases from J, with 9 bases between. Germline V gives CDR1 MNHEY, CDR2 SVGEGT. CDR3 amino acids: CASGWSDTQYF. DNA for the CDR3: TGTGCCAGCGGTTGGAGCGATACGCAGTATTTT.

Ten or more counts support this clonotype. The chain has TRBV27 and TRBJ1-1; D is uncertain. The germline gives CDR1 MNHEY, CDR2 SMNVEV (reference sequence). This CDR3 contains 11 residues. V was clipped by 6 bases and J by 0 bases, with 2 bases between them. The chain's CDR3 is CASRMNTEAFF. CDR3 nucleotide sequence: TGTGCCAGCAGAATGAACACTGAAGCTTTCTTT.

As DNA, the CDR3 is TGCAGCGTTGGATTGGGGTCGGGCGAGCAGTACTTC. This codes for CSVGLGSGEQYF. The chain is built from TRBV29-1 and TRBJ2-7; D not certain. Looked up from germline, CDR1 is SQVTM and CDR2 is ANQGSEA. V lost 4 bases and J lost 6, with 13 bases in between. The CDR3 totals 12 residues.

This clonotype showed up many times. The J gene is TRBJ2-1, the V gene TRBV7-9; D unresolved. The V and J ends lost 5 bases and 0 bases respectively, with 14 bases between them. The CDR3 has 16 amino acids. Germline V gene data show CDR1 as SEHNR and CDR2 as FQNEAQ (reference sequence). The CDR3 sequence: CASSVRTGSSYNEQFF. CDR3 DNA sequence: TGTGCCAGCAGCGTTAGGACCGGTAGCTCCTACAATGAGCAGTTCTTC.

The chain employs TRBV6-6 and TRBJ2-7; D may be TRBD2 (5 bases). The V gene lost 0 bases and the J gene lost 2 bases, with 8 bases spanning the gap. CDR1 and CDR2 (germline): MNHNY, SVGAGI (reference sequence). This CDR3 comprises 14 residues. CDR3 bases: TGTGCCAGCAGTTACTCAGAGGGTACCTACGAGCAGTACTTC. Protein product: CASSYSEGTYEQYF.

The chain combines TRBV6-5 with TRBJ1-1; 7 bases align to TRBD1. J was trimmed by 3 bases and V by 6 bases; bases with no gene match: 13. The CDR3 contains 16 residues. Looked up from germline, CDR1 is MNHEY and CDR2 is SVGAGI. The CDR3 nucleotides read TGTGCCAGCAGGCACTGGACAGGAAATGGGGACACTGAAGCTTTCTTT. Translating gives CASRHWTGNGDTEAFF.

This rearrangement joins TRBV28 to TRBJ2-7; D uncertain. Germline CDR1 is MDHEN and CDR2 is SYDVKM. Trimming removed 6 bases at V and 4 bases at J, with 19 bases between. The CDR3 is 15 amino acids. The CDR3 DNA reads TGTGCCAGCAGCACCCCCAAACAGAGTTTTTACGAGCAGTACTTC. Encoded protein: CASSTPKQSFYEQYF.

In DNA form, the CDR3 reads TGTGCCAGCAGCCGACAGGGACTACACAATCAGCCCCAGCATTTT. Protein sequence: CASSRQGLHNQPQHF. The chain recombines TRBV6-2 or TRBV6-3 with TRBJ1-5, with TRBD1 identical over 7 bases. Germline V gene sequence: CDR1 MNHEY, CDR2 SVGEGT. The CDR3 length is 15 residues. Trimming at V came to 6 bases and at J to 3 bases, leaving 8 bases not matched to a gene.

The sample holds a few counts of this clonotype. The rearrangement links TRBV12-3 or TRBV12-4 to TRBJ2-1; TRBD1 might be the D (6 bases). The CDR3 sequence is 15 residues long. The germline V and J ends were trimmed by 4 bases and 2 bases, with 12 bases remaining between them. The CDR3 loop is CASSSPRDTYNEQFF. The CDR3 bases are TGTGCCAGCAGTTCCCCCCGGGACACCTACAATGAGCAGTTCTTC.

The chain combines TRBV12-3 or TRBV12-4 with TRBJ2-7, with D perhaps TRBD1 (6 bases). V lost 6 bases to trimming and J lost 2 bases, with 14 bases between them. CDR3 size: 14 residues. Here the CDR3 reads CASSDPGQPYEQYF. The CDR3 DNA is TGTGCCAGCAGCGATCCGGGACAACCCTACGAGCAGTACTTC.

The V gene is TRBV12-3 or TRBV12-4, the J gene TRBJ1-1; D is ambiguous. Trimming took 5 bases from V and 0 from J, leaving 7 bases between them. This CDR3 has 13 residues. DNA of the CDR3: TGTGCCAGCAGTCGTTCCATGAACACTGAAGCTTTCTTT. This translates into CASSRSMNTEAFF.

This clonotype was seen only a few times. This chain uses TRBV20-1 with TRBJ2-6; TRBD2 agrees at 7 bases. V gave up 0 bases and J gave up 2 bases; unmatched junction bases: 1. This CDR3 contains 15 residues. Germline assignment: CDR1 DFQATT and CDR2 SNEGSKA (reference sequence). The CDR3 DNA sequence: TGCAGTGCTAGAGATCGGGGGGCTGGGGCCAACGTCCTGACTTTC. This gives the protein CSARDRGAGANVLTF.

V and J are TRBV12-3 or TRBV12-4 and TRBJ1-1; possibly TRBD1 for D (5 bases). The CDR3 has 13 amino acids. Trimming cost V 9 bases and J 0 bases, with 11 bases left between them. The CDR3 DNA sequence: TGTGCCAGTGGGGACGGATTGAACACTGAAGCTTTCTTT. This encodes CASGDGLNTEAFF.